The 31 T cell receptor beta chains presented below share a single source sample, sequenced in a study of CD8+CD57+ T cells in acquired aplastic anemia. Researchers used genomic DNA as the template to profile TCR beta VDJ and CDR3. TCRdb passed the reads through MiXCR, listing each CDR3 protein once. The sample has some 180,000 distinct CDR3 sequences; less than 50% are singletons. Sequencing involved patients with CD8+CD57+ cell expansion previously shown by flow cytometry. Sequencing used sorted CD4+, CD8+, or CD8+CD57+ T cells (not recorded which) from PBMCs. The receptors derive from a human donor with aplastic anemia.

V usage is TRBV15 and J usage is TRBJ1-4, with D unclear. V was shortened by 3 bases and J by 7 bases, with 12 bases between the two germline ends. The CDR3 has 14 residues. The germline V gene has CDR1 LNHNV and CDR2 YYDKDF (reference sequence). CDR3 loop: CATSSEVGFEKLFF. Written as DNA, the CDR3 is TGTGCCACCAGCAGCGAAGTGGGTTTTGAAAAACTGTTTTTT.

The CDR3 DNA reads TGTGCCAGCAGCCAACGGGGAGGTGGCAATGAGCAGTTCTTC. As protein: CASSQRGGGNEQFF. The chain carries TRBV3-1 and TRBJ2-1; a possible D gene is TRBD2 (6 bases). This CDR3 region has 14 residues. Germline CDR1 LGHDT, CDR2 YNNKEL (reference sequence). V gave up 2 bases and J gave up 6 bases, with 11 bases separating them.

The CDR3: CATSVQSGTQETQYF. The CDR3 DNA is TGTGCCACCAGTGTCCAATCAGGGACCCAAGAGACCCAGTACTTC. The rearrangement links TRBV24-1 to TRBJ2-5; the D call may be TRBD1 or TRBD2 (5 bases each). The CDR3 contains 15 residues. V was cut by 5 bases and J by 1 base, with 13 bases left in between. Germline assignment: CDR1 KGHDR and CDR2 SFDVKD.

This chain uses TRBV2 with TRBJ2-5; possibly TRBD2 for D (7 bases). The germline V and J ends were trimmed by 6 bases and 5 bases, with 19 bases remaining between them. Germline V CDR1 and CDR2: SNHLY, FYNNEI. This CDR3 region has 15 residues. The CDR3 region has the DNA TGTGCCAGCAGCTTAGGGGGGGGGGTTGGGGAGACCCAGTACTTC. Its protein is CASSLGGGVGETQYF.

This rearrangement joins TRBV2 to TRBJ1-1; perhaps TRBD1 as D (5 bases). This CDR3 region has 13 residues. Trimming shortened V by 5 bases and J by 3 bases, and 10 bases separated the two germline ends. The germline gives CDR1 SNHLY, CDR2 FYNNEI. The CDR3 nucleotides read TGTGCCAGCAGTCGGAGGGGTGACACTGAAGCTTTCTTT. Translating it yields CASSRRGDTEAFF.

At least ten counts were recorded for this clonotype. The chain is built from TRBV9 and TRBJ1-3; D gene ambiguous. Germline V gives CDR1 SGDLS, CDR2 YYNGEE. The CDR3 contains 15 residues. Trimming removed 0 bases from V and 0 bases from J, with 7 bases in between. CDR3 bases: TGTGCCAGCAGCGTAGACATGAACTCTGGAAACACCATATATTTT. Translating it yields CASSVDMNSGNTIYF.

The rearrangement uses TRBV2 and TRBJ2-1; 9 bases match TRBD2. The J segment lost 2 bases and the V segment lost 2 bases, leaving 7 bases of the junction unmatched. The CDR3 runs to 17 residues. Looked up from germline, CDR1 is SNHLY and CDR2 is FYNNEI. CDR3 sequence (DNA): TGTGCCAGCAGTGAACGAAGGGCGGGAGGGGCCTACAATGAGCAGTTCTTC. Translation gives CASSERRAGGAYNEQFF.

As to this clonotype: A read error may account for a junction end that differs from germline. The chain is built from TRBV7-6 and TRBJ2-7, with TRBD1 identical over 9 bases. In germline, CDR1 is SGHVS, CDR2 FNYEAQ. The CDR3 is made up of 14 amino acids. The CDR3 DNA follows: TGCGCCAGCAGCCCACGGACAGGGGCCTACGAGCAGTACTTC. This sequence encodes CASSPRTGAYEQYF.

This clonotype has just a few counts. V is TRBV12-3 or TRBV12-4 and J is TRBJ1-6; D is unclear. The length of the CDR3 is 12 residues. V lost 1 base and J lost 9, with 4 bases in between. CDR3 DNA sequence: TGTGCCAGCAGTTTAGGGACTTCACCCCTCCACTTT. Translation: CASSLGTSPLHF.

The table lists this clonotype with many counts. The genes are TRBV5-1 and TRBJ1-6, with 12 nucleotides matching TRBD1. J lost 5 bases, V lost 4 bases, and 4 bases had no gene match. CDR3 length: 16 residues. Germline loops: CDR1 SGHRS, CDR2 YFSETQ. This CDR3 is CASSQGQGADNSPLHF. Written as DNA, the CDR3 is TGCGCCAGCAGCCAGGGACAGGGGGCCGATAATTCACCCCTCCACTTT.

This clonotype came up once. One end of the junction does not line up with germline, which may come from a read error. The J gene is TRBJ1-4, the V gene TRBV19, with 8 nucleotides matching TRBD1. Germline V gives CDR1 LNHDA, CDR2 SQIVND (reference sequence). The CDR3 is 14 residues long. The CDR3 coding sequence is TGTGCCTGTAGCAGGGGGCTTAGTAATGAAAAACTGTTTTTT. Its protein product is CACSRGLSNEKLFF.

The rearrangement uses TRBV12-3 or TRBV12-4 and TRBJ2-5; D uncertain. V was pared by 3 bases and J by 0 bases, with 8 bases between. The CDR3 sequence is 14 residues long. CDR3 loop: CASSLPPYQETQYF. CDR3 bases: TGTGCCAGCAGTTTGCCCCCCTACCAAGAGACCCAGTACTTC.

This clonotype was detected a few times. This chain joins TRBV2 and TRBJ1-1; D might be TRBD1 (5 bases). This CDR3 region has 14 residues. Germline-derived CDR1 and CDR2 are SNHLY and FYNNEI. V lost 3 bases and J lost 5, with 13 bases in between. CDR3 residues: CASSDRATETEAFF. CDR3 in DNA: TGTGCCAGCAGTGACAGGGCCACTGAGACTGAAGCTTTCTTT.

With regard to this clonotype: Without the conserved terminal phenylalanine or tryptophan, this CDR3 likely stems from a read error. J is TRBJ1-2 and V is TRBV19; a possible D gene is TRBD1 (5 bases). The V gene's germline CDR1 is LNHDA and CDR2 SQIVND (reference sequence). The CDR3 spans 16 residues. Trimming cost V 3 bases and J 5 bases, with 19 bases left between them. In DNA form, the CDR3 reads TGTGCCAGTAGTATCGCCCCCGGGATCGGGGGTTATGGCTACACCTCC. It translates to CASSIAPGIGGYGYTS.

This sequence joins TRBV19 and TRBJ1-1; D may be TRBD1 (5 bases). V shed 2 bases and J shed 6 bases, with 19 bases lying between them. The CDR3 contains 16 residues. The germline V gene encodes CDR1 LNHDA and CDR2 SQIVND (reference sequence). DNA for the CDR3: TGTGCCAGTAGTATAACGGGGGTTGGGTCAGTGGCTGAAGCTTTCTTT. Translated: CASSITGVGSVAEAFF. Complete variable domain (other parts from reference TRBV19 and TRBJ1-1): DGGITQSPKYLFRKEGQNVTLSCEQNLNHDAMYWYRQDPGQGLRLIYYSQIVNDFQKGDIAEGYSVSREKKESFPLTVTSAQKNPTAFYLCASSITGVGSVAEAFFGQGTRLTVV.

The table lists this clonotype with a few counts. The CDR3 nucleotides are TGTGCCAGCAGACAGGGCAATGAGCAGTTCTTC. Protein: CASRQGNEQFF. The rearrangement uses TRBV25-1 and TRBJ2-1, with D maybe TRBD1 (6 bases). Germline CDR1 and CDR2: MGHDK and SYGVNS. Trimming removed 6 bases from V and 6 bases from J, with 6 bases in between. This CDR3 is built from 11 residues.

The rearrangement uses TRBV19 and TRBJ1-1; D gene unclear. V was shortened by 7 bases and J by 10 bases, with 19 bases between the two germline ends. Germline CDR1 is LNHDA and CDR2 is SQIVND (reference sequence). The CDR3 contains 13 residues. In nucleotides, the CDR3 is TGTGCCAGTAATCCTGACGGGTATAGTGGAGCTTTCTTT. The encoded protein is CASNPDGYSGAFF.

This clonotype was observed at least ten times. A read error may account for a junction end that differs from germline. CDR3 sequence reads: CASSFSGSGANVLTF. The CDR3, as DNA: TGTGCCAGCAGTTTCTCAGGGTCTGGTGCCAACGTCCTGACTTTC. This sequence joins TRBV6-5 and TRBJ2-6, with D possibly TRBD1 on 5 matching bases. This CDR3 spans 15 amino acids. Germline V gene lookup returns CDR1 MNHEY and CDR2 SVGAGI.

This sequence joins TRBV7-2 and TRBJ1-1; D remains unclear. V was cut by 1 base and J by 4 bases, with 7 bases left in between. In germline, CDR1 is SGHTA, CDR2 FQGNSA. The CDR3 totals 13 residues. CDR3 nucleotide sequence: TGTGCCAGCAGCTTAGTGGGAAGCACTGAAGCTTTCTTT. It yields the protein CASSLVGSTEAFF.

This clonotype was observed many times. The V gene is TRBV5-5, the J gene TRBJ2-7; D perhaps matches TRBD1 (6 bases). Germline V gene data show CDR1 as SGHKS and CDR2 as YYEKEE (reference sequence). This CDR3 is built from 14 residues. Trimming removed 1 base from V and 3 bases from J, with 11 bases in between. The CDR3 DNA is TGTGCCAGCAGCTTGTTGGGGACAAACTACGAGCAGTACTTC. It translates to CASSLLGTNYEQYF.

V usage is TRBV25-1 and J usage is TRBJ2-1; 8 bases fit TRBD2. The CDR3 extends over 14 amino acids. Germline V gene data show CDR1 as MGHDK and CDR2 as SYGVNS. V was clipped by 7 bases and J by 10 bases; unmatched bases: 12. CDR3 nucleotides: TGTGCCAGCAAAAGTTTCGCGGCGGGGGGAGAGCAGTTCTTC. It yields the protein CASKSFAAGGEQFF. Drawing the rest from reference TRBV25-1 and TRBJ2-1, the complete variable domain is EADIYQTPRYLVIGTGKKITLECSQTMGHDKMYWYQQDPGMELHLIHYSYGVNSTEKGDLSSESTVSRIRTEHFPLTLESARPSHTSQYLCASKSFAAGGEQFFGPGTRLTVL.

For the CDR3, the DNA is TGTGCCAGCAGTAGCGGGACGGGAAGCACCGGGGAGCTGTTTTTT. Its translation is CASSSGTGSTGELFF. The V gene is TRBV2, the J gene TRBJ2-2; 7 bases match TRBD2. This CDR3 comprises 15 residues. Germline V gives CDR1 SNHLY, CDR2 FYNNEI. J gave up 4 bases and V 5 bases, and 7 bases lay outside the gene matches.

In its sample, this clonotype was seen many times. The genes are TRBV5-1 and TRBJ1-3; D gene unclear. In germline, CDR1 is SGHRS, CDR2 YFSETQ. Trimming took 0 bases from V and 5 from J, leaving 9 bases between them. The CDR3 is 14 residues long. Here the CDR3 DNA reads TGCGCCAGCAGCTTGGAGCCTGGACGAAACACCATATATTTT. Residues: CASSLEPGRNTIYF.

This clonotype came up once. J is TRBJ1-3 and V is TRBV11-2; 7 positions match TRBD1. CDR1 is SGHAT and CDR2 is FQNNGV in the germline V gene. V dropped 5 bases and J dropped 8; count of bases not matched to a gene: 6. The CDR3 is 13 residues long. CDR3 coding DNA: TGTGCCAGCAGCCCAGGGGGGCAGGACACCATATATTTT. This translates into CASSPGGQDTIYF. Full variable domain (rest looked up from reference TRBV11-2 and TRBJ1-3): EAGVAQSPRYKIIEKRQSVAFWCNPISGHATLYWYQQILGQGPKLLIQFQNNGVVDDSQLPKDRFSAERLKGVDSTLKIQPAKLEDSAVYLCASSPGGQDTIYFGEGSWLTVV.

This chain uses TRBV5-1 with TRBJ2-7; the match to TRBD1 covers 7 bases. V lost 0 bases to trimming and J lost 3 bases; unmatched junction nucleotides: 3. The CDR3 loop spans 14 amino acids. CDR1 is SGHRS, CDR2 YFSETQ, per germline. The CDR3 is CASSLGDSHYEQYF. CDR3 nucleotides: TGCGCCAGCAGCTTGGGGGACAGCCACTACGAGCAGTACTTC.

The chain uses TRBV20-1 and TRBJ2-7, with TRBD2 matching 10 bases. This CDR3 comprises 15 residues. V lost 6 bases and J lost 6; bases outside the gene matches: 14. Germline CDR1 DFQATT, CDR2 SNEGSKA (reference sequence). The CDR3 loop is CSAPNPLAGRGEQYF. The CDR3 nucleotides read TGCAGTGCGCCGAACCCACTAGCGGGGAGGGGCGAGCAGTACTTC.

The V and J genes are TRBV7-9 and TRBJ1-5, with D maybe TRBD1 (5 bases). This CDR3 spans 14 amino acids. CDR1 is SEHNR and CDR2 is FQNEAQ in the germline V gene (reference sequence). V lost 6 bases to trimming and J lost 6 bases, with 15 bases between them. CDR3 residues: CASSQPGDGQPQHF. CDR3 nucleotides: TGTGCCAGCAGTCAACCGGGGGACGGTCAGCCCCAGCATTTT.

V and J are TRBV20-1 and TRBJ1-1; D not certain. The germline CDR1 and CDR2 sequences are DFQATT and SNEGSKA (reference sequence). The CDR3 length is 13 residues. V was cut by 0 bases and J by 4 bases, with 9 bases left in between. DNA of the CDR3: TGCAGTGCTAGAGATCCCCGAGGCACTGAAGCTTTCTTT. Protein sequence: CSARDPRGTEAFF.

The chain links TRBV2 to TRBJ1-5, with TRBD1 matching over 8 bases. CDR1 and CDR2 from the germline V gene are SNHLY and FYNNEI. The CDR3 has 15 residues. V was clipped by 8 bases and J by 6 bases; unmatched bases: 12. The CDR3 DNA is TGTGCCAGCCTGAAAGACGGGACAGGACCTCAGCCCCAGCATTTT. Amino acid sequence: CASLKDGTGPQPQHF.

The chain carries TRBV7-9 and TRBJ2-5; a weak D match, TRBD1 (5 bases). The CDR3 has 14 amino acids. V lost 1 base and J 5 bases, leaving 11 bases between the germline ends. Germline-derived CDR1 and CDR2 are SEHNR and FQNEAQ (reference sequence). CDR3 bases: TGTGCCAGCAGCTTAGATCCCGGACACGAGACCCAGTACTTC. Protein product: CASSLDPGHETQYF.

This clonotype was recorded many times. CDR3 coding DNA: TGTGCCAGCAGCCCCACAGGGCTAAGCGCCTACGAGCAGTACTTC. It specifies CASSPTGLSAYEQYF. The rearrangement uses TRBV5-6 and TRBJ2-7; TRBD1 is a possible D gene (6 bases). This CDR3 spans 15 amino acids. The germline gives CDR1 SGHDT, CDR2 YYEEEE. The V end lost 4 bases, the J end lost 2 bases, and 16 bases lay between the germline ends. Variable domain in full (rest from reference TRBV5-6 and TRBJ2-7): DAGVTQSPTHLIKTRGQQVTLRCSPKSGHDTVSWYQQALGQGPQFIFQYYEEEERQRGNFPDRFSGHQFPNYSSELNVNALLLGDSALYLCASSPTGLSAYEQYFGPGTRLTVT.